The 18 T cell receptor beta chains below all came from one sample that was sequenced in a study of blood T cells in healthy people across ages. A second PCR, run for roughly 7 to 11 cycles, used a sample-barcoded 5' primer plus a J-beta primer mix. TCRdb redid the calling of the 5' RACE reads with MiXCR, one entry per CDR3 protein. The sample includes approximately 730,000 distinct CDR3 sequences, approximately 43% of them seen just once. The specimen was blood. The receptors derive from a woman in her fifties or sixties in good health.

The chain recombines TRBV6-2 or TRBV6-3 with TRBJ2-1; tentatively, D is TRBD1 (7 bases). The end of the DNA is better explained by TRBJ2-7, so the J call may be wrong. The CDR3 runs to 16 residues. Germline loops: CDR1 MNHEY, CDR2 SVGEGT. CDR3 sequence: CASLSPFQGGYNEQYF. The CDR3 nucleotides are TGTGCCAGCCTTTCCCCGTTCCAGGGGGGCTACAATGAGCAGTACTTC.

The chain employs TRBV12-3 or TRBV12-4 and TRBJ1-5; D call uncertain. This CDR3 is 13 amino acids long. Trimming removed 5 bases from V and 9 bases from J, with 14 bases in between. CDR3 protein: CASSERAQAPQHF. For the CDR3, the DNA is TGTGCCAGCAGTGAACGGGCGCAGGCGCCCCAGCATTTT.

The sample holds a few counts of this clonotype. The J gene is TRBJ2-1, the V gene TRBV20-1, with 11 bases identical to TRBD2. Germline CDR1 reads DFQATT; CDR2 reads SNEGSKA (reference sequence). The CDR3 extends over 18 amino acids. V lost 3 bases, J lost 6 bases, and 16 bases stayed unmatched. CDR3 nucleotide sequence: TGCAGTGCTAGTGAGTCCGGGACTAGCGGCTTTTTCAGCAATGAGCAGTTCTTC. Translated: CSASESGTSGFFSNEQFF.

The chain recombines TRBV7-9 with TRBJ1-5; TRBD1 is a possible D gene (6 bases). V was trimmed by 4 bases and J by 5 bases, leaving 12 bases between them. The CDR3 loop spans 14 amino acids. Germline loops: CDR1 SEHNR, CDR2 FQNEAQ (reference sequence). CDR3 nucleotide sequence: TGTGCCAGCAGCTCCGACAGGAATCATCAGCCCCAGCATTTT. It codes for CASSSDRNHQPQHF.

In its sample, this clonotype was seen a few times. The rearrangement uses TRBV9 and TRBJ1-4; D gene ambiguous. Trimming shortened V by 0 bases and J by 7 bases, and 10 bases separated the two germline ends. The CDR3 spans 14 residues. Germline V gene data show CDR1 as SGDLS and CDR2 as YYNGEE. The CDR3 coding sequence is TGTGCCAGCAGCGTAGACCCCGCGGCTGAAAAACTGTTTTTT. Translating it yields CASSVDPAAEKLFF.

This clonotype showed up just a few times. The genes are TRBV27 and TRBJ1-1; D perhaps matches TRBD1 (5 bases). The V gene lost 4 bases and the J gene lost 5 bases, with 8 bases spanning the gap. Germline CDR1 MNHEY, CDR2 SMNVEV (reference sequence). This CDR3 has 12 residues. CDR3 nucleotides: TGTGCCAGCAGTTATGGGGGGACTGAAGCTTTCTTT. Protein sequence: CASSYGGTEAFF.

A few counts support this clonotype. The J gene is TRBJ1-4, the V gene TRBV4-2; 7 nucleotides agree with TRBD1. Germline trimming cut 0 bases from V and 6 bases from J; bases unmatched to any gene: 16. Germline values: CDR1 LGHNA, CDR2 YNFKEQ. This CDR3 has 19 residues. The DNA for the CDR3 is TGTGCCAGCAGCCAAGATAGGGTAGGGGGCCTCGGGAATGATGAAAAACTGTTTTTT. This gives the protein CASSQDRVGGLGNDEKLFF.

This clonotype was detected a few times. This chain uses TRBV2 with TRBJ1-2, with no clear D. CDR1 and CDR2 from the germline V gene are SNHLY and FYNNEI. The CDR3 has 12 amino acids. V gave up 7 bases and J gave up 7 bases, with 13 bases separating them. The CDR3 protein is CASKVGAGGYTF. CDR3 bases: TGTGCCAGCAAGGTTGGAGCGGGTGGCTACACCTTC.

To note about this clonotype: At one end, the junction sequence differs from germline, possibly due to a read error. The rearrangement uses TRBV6-2 or TRBV6-3 and TRBJ2-1, with TRBD2 identical over 11 bases. CDR3 length: 14 residues. CDR1 and CDR2 from the germline V gene are MNHEY and SVGEGT. The CDR3 reads CASSLAGGAVEQSF. Here the CDR3 DNA reads TGTGCCAGCAGTCTAGCGGGAGGTGCGGTTGAGCAGTCCTTC.

This sequence joins TRBV5-1 and TRBJ1-4; D is possibly TRBD1 (5 bases). In germline, CDR1 is SGHRS, CDR2 YFSETQ. The CDR3 length is 14 residues. The germline V and J ends were trimmed by 0 bases and 6 bases, with 9 bases remaining between them. The CDR3 sequence is CASSLEGRDEKLFF. CDR3 DNA: TGCGCCAGCAGCTTGGAGGGCAGGGATGAAAAACTGTTTTTT.

V gene TRBV15 combines with J gene TRBJ2-1; 10 nucleotides align to TRBD2. Gene TRBJ2-7 matches the end of the DNA better, so the J call may be wrong. The germline gives CDR1 LNHNV, CDR2 YYDKDF (reference sequence). The CDR3 covers 16 residues. CDR3 loop: CATSPRTSGNYNEQYF. CDR3 in DNA: TGTGCCACCAGCCCCCGGACTAGCGGAAACTACAATGAGCAGTACTTC.

This clonotype showed up many times. The J gene is TRBJ1-4, the V gene TRBV29-1, with 7 bases aligning to TRBD1. CDR3 length equals 12 residues. Germline loops: CDR1 SQVTM, CDR2 ANQGSEA. Trimming removed 6 bases from V and 8 bases from J; junction bases left unmatched: 6. The CDR3 DNA reads as TGCAGCGTGAACAGGGGTGAAGAAAAACTGTTTTTT. This sequence encodes CSVNRGEEKLFF.

The sample holds many counts of this clonotype. The rearrangement joins TRBV20-1 to TRBJ2-7, with D perhaps TRBD1 (7 bases). CDR3 length: 13 amino acids. Trimming took off 1 base at V and 4 bases at J, with 11 bases between the two ends. CDR1 is DFQATT and CDR2 is SNEGSKA in the germline V gene (reference sequence). The CDR3 DNA sequence: TGCAGTGCTAGAGCAGGGGGAGGTTACGAGCAGTACTTC. This codes for CSARAGGGYEQYF.

This clonotype showed up many times. The chain carries TRBV10-3 and TRBJ2-7; a possible D gene is TRBD2 (6 bases). Germline V gene data show CDR1 as ENHRY and CDR2 as SYGVKD. The CDR3 extends over 16 amino acids. V lost 7 bases and J lost 1, with 20 bases in between. The CDR3 DNA sequence: TGTGCCATCACCGTCGAAAAGAGCGGGTATTCCTACGAGCAGTACTTC. Translated, it gives CAITVEKSGYSYEQYF.

This clonotype was detected a few times. This chain connects TRBV12-5 to TRBJ2-1; 12 bases are shared with TRBD1. V was clipped by 6 bases and J by 9 bases; unmatched bases: 12. This CDR3 has 16 residues. Germline CDR1 reads LGHNT; CDR2 reads FRNRAP. The CDR3 nucleotides are TGTGCTAGTGGCCCTGAGGGGACAGGGGGCCGAGGTGAGCAGTTCTTC. This sequence encodes CASGPEGTGGRGEQFF.

The chain couples TRBV18 to TRBJ2-3; D possibly matches TRBD1 or TRBD2 (5 bases each). V was pared by 0 bases and J by 1 base, with 11 bases between. Per germline, CDR1 KGHSH and CDR2 LQKENI. The CDR3 runs 16 residues. CDR3 DNA: TGTGCCAGCTCACCACCGGTGGGGGTAGGCACAGATACGCAGTATTTT. Translated, it gives CASSPPVGVGTDTQYF.

This clonotype has a handful of counts. The chain is built from TRBV7-2 and TRBJ2-1, with 7 bases fitting TRBD2. Germline CDR1 is SGHTA and CDR2 is FQGNSA. V lost 5 bases, J lost 8 bases, and 15 bases stayed unmatched. This CDR3 comprises 16 residues. CDR3 protein: CASSLSSWGGRDEQFF. CDR3 DNA sequence: TGTGCCAGCAGCCTCAGTAGTTGGGGGGGTAGGGATGAGCAGTTCTTC.

The chain links TRBV27 to TRBJ2-5, with 8 bases lining up with TRBD1. This CDR3 has 11 residues. Germline CDR1 MNHEY, CDR2 SMNVEV (reference sequence). Trimming removed 6 bases from V and 7 bases from J; junction bases left unmatched: 1. The CDR3: CASRQGVTQYF. The CDR3 DNA sequence: TGTGCCAGCAGACAGGGGGTGACCCAGTACTTC.